The T cell receptor beta chain described here comes from a study of blood T cell repertoires in COVID-19. The wider study: Researchers got acute and convalescent COVID-19 samples from the United States, Italy and Spain. PBMCs, B-cell-depleted T cells, or T cells were the source of the cDNA or gDNA that made up the material.

In the study's own analysis: Estimation of nucleated cell counts relied on the amplification of reference gene primers. Only in-frame clones appear in the TCRdb table, and some are missing; sequencing was by immunoSEQ multiplex PCR. V, J and clone size are taken as reported in that table, and D and trimming were inferred from the DNA itself. The data hold around 50,000 clones, with approximately 88% observed a single time. The CDR3 consists of 14 residues. V lost 3 bases and J lost 4; bases outside the gene matches: 2. Germline CDR1 reads PRHDT; CDR2 reads FYEKMQ (reference sequence). This sequence originates from a human donor in a cohort sampled during active COVID-19. This chain uses TRBV13 with TRBJ1-3; 8 bases are a match to TRBD1. The sequenced sample was peripheral blood. The CDR3 nucleotides are TGTGCCAGCAGCTTGGACAGGGCAGGAAACACCATATATTTT. Its protein product is CASSLDRAGNTIYF.